The 24 T cell receptor beta chains in this list originate from one sample, sequenced in a study of immune reconstitution after stem cell transplant in scleroderma. TCRdb processed the RT-PCR reads anew with MiXCR; each CDR3 protein has one entry. The profile shows around 1,700 distinct CDR3 sequences, about 10% of them singletons. The sample here was taken before or after autologous hematopoietic stem cell transplantation (not recorded which). The receptor source for this set is a female donor with systemic sclerosis.

The chain joins TRBV11-3 to TRBJ2-7; D is uncertain. Looked up from germline, CDR1 is SGHNT and CDR2 is YENEEA. The V gene lost 5 bases and the J gene lost 2 bases, with 13 bases spanning the gap. This CDR3 contains 14 residues. The CDR3, as DNA: TGTGCCAGCAGCCTAAGTTTGAACCCCTACGAGCAGTACTTC. It encodes CASSLSLNPYEQYF.

In this sample, this clonotype is medium-sized. This chain links TRBV2 with TRBJ1-5, with a tentative D call TRBD1 (6 bases). The V gene's germline CDR1 is SNHLY and CDR2 FYNNEI. The CDR3 is made up of 14 amino acids. With 2 bases removed from V and 1 base from J, the gap between germline ends came to 6 bases. The CDR3 DNA follows: TGTGCCAGCAGTGAAAGGGGGAGCAATCAGCCCCAGCATTTT. Translated, it gives CASSERGSNQPQHF.

In its sample, this clonotype is large. The chain combines TRBV2 with TRBJ1-1; 7 bases agree with TRBD1. The CDR3 is 16 residues long. With 6 bases clipped from V and 5 bases from J, the junction kept 15 bases outside the gene matches. Per germline, CDR1 SNHLY and CDR2 FYNNEI. The CDR3 nucleotides are TGTGCCAGCAGGCCTCTGGACAGGACCTCTCGAACTGAAGCTTTCTTT. This encodes CASRPLDRTSRTEAFF. The full variable domain, in which reference TRBV2 and TRBJ1-1 provide the parts outside the CDR3, is EPEVTQTPSHQVTQMGQEVILRCVPISNHLYFYWYRQILGQKVEFLVSFYNNEISEKSEIFDDQFSVERPDGSNFTLKIRSTKLEDSAMYFCASRPLDRTSRTEAFFGQGTRLTVV.

This rearrangement joins TRBV7-2 to TRBJ2-5, with 9 nucleotides matching TRBD2. The V segment lost 4 bases and the J segment 3 bases; nucleotides outside the gene matches: 12. The germline gives CDR1 SGHTA, CDR2 FQGNSA. This CDR3 comprises 17 residues. Written as DNA, the CDR3 is TGTGCCAGCAGCTCGCACCTTGGGGCGGGGGGGGAAGAGACCCAGTACTTC. Protein product: CASSSHLGAGGEETQYF.

The rearrangement links TRBV6-2 or TRBV6-3 to TRBJ2-7; 7 bases agree with TRBD1. The CDR3 covers 16 residues. Per the germline V gene, CDR1 is MNHEY and CDR2 is SVGEGT. The J segment lost 5 bases and the V segment lost 6 bases, leaving 16 bases of the junction unmatched. For the CDR3, the DNA is TGTGCCAGCAGCCAACAGGGGCCCGGATTGGGCAACGAGCAGTACTTC. Protein product: CASSQQGPGLGNEQYF.

The chain couples TRBV6-2 or TRBV6-3 to TRBJ2-7; D is undetermined. This CDR3 comprises 13 residues. Deletions cut 6 bases from V and 2 bases from J, with 11 bases between. Germline V CDR1 and CDR2: MNHEY, SVGEGT. CDR3 DNA sequence: TGTGCCAGCAGCTCCGGGCCGCCCTACGAGCAGTACTTC. It translates to CASSSGPPYEQYF.

V is TRBV5-1 and J is TRBJ1-5; 7 nucleotides align to TRBD1. The V and J ends lost 4 bases and 3 bases, in that order; junction bases with no gene match: 4. From germline, CDR1 is SGHRS and CDR2 YFSETQ. This CDR3 has 14 residues. The CDR3 here is CASSRDSLNQPQHF. The CDR3 bases are TGCGCCAGCAGCAGGGACAGTCTCAATCAGCCCCAGCATTTT.

Judged by abundance, this clonotype is medium-sized (0.01 to 0.1%). The chain employs TRBV27 and TRBJ1-1; D not certain. Germline CDR1 and CDR2: MNHEY and SMNVEV (reference sequence). The CDR3 length is 11 residues. V was clipped by 7 bases and J by 4 bases, with 7 bases between them. The CDR3 nucleotides read TGTGCCAGCATTTGGGCCACTGAAGCTTTCTTT. It specifies CASIWATEAFF.

The rearrangement links TRBV6-5 to TRBJ2-1; TRBD2 matches at 9 bases. V was pared by 0 bases and J by 10 bases, with 7 bases of the junction left unmatched. From germline, CDR1 is MNHEY and CDR2 SVGAGI. CDR3 length: 15 amino acids. CDR3 sequence reads: CASSYSASGEIEQFF. The DNA for the CDR3 is TGTGCCAGCAGTTACTCGGCTAGCGGGGAAATCGAGCAGTTCTTC.

This clonotype was found a few times. This chain links TRBV6-2 or TRBV6-3 with TRBJ2-7; TRBD2 matches 11 bases. Germline V gene sequence: CDR1 MNHEY, CDR2 SVGEGT. This CDR3 has 16 amino acids. V was pared by 2 bases and J by 4 bases, with 7 bases of the junction left unmatched. CDR3 loop: CASSYRQPSGRYEQYF. As DNA, the CDR3 is TGTGCCAGCAGTTACAGGCAGCCTAGCGGGAGGTACGAGCAGTACTTC.

In this sample, this clonotype is medium-sized. V and J are TRBV5-1 and TRBJ2-3, with 8 bases lining up with TRBD2. Germline V CDR1 and CDR2: SGHRS, YFSETQ. V shed 7 bases and J 0 bases; nucleotides not matched to a gene: 7. The CDR3 totals 15 residues. CDR3 in DNA: TGCGCCAGCCTGGAGATAGCGGGGAGCACAGATACGCAGTATTTT. As protein: CASLEIAGSTDTQYF. Drawing the rest from reference TRBV5-1 and TRBJ2-3, the complete variable domain is KAGVTQTPRYLIKTRGQQVTLSCSPISGHRSVSWYQQTPGQGLQFLFEYFSETQRNKGNFPGRFSGRQFSNSRSEMNVSTLELGDSALYLCASLEIAGSTDTQYFGPGTRLTVL.

There are a few counts of this clonotype. The V and J genes are TRBV6-5 and TRBJ2-3; D is possibly TRBD1 (6 bases). V was clipped by 2 bases and J by 0 bases, with 15 bases between them. The CDR3 is 17 residues long. Germline values: CDR1 MNHEY, CDR2 SVGAGI. The CDR3 DNA is TGTGCCAGCAGTTACGGGACATCTTACACTAGCACAGATACGCAGTATTTT. Its protein product is CASSYGTSYTSTDTQYF.

This clonotype qualifies as large. The chain joins TRBV4-3 to TRBJ2-5; D is unresolved. V lost 6 bases, J lost 1 base, and 9 bases lay in between. This CDR3 comprises 13 residues. The germline CDR1 and CDR2 sequences are LGHNA and YSLEER. CDR3 DNA sequence: TGCGCCAGCAGTAAGTCCAGCCAAGAGACCCAGTACTTC. This encodes CASSKSSQETQYF.

The table lists this clonotype with a few counts. The chain joins TRBV29-1 to TRBJ2-1; tentatively, D is TRBD1 or TRBD2 (5 bases each). The CDR3 runs 13 residues. Germline V gives CDR1 SQVTM, CDR2 ANQGSEA. Trimming left V 4 bases short and J 8 bases short, with 15 bases between. For the CDR3, the DNA is TGCAGCGTTGCTGACCTTCGAGGGGATGAGCAGTTCTTC. It encodes CSVADLRGDEQFF.

By share, this clonotype counts as medium-sized. V gene TRBV7-2 combines with J gene TRBJ1-1; 10 nucleotides align to TRBD1. With V trimmed by 6 bases and J by 0 bases, 7 bases remained unmatched. Germline CDR1 and CDR2: SGHTA and FQGNSA. The CDR3 sequence is 16 residues long. The CDR3 DNA is TGTGCCAGCAGGCCGGGACAGGGGAAGATGAACACTGAAGCTTTCTTT. Amino acid sequence: CASRPGQGKMNTEAFF.

This clonotype counts as medium-sized (0.01 to 0.1%). The chain carries TRBV5-6 and TRBJ1-4; D gene ambiguous. Trimming shortened V by 4 bases and J by 7 bases, and 14 bases separated the two germline ends. Looked up from germline, CDR1 is SGHDT and CDR2 is YYEEEE. This CDR3 is 14 amino acids long. DNA for the CDR3: TGTGCCAGCAGCGGACCCAATATAGGTGAAAAACTGTTTTTT. This sequence encodes CASSGPNIGEKLFF.

This clonotype is medium-sized within its sample. CDR3 DNA: TGTGCCAGACCACGGGATCCCGGGGGACAGGGGGCCTACGAGCAGTACTTC. Translation gives CARPRDPGGQGAYEQYF. The gene calls are TRBV7-3 and TRBJ2-7; 11 nucleotides agree with TRBD1. In germline, CDR1 is SGHTA, CDR2 FQGTGA. The trim removed 9 bases at V and 2 bases at J, leaving 15 bases unmatched. The CDR3 spans 17 residues.

In the case of this clonotype: Just one base apart from a much larger clone, this may be a read error. The chain carries TRBV20-1 and TRBJ2-5; 7 positions agree with TRBD1. The CDR3 sequence is 13 residues long. The germline CDR1 and CDR2 sequences are DFQATT and SNEGSKA (reference sequence). The trim removed 0 bases at V and 9 bases at J, leaving 7 bases unmatched. The CDR3 bases are TGCAGTGCTAGAGATTTGAGGGGGCAGGCCCAGTACTTC. This codes for CSARDLRGQAQYF.

This chain joins TRBV12-3 or TRBV12-4 and TRBJ2-5; 7 bases fit TRBD2. The CDR3 consists of 15 residues. V lost 4 bases, J lost 4 bases, and 9 bases stayed unmatched. CDR3 sequence (DNA): TGTGCCAGCAGTTATAGGAGCGGGGCCCGAGAGACCCAGTACTTC. This codes for CASSYRSGARETQYF.

The table lists this clonotype with a few counts. The rearrangement uses TRBV7-9 and TRBJ1-1; D is perhaps TRBD1 (6 bases). Germline V lookup: CDR1 SEHNR, CDR2 FQNEAQ (reference sequence). V lost 6 bases to trimming and J lost 3 bases, with 8 bases between them. CDR3 size: 12 residues. The CDR3 nucleotides read TGTGCCAGCAGTACAGGGTACACTGAAGCTTTCTTT. This sequence encodes CASSTGYTEAFF.

By sample share, this clonotype is medium-sized. J is TRBJ2-5 and V is TRBV20-1; D perhaps matches TRBD2 (5 bases). Germline CDR1 reads DFQATT; CDR2 reads SNEGSKA (reference sequence). There are 14 residues in the CDR3. Trimming removed 6 bases at V and 5 bases at J, with 19 bases between. Here the CDR3 DNA reads TGCAGTGCCATCCCAGCCGGGGATGGGGAGACCCAGTACTTC. It yields the protein CSAIPAGDGETQYF.

This clonotype was seen a handful of times. The chain links TRBV7-2 to TRBJ2-2; possibly TRBD2 for D (5 bases). Trimming pared 5 bases from V and 8 bases from J, leaving 15 bases between. CDR3 length: 14 amino acids. Germline lookup yields CDR1 SGHTA and CDR2 FQGNSA. The CDR3 protein is CASSGGLYLGELFF. The CDR3 region has the DNA TGTGCCAGCAGCGGCGGGCTATATCTAGGGGAGCTGTTTTTT.

Judged by abundance, this clonotype is medium-sized. The gene calls are TRBV20-1 and TRBJ2-3; the match to TRBD1 covers 11 bases. This CDR3 has 15 residues. The V segment lost 5 bases and the J segment 0 bases; nucleotides outside the gene matches: 4. Germline V gives CDR1 DFQATT, CDR2 SNEGSKA (reference sequence). The CDR3 spells CSAADRGQSTDTQYF. Here the CDR3 DNA reads TGCAGTGCTGCGGACAGGGGGCAAAGCACAGATACGCAGTATTTT.

This clonotype ranks as large. The gene calls are TRBV20-1 and TRBJ2-1; the D gene could be TRBD1 or TRBD2 (6 bases each). In germline, CDR1 is DFQATT, CDR2 SNEGSKA (reference sequence). CDR3 length: 19 residues. The V gene lost 1 base and the J gene lost 0 bases, with 22 bases spanning the gap. In DNA, the CDR3 is TGCAGTGCTAGAGGCTCGAGCCGGGGGCGGAAGCTCTCCTACAATGAGCAGTTCTTC. Protein sequence: CSARGSSRGRKLSYNEQFF.